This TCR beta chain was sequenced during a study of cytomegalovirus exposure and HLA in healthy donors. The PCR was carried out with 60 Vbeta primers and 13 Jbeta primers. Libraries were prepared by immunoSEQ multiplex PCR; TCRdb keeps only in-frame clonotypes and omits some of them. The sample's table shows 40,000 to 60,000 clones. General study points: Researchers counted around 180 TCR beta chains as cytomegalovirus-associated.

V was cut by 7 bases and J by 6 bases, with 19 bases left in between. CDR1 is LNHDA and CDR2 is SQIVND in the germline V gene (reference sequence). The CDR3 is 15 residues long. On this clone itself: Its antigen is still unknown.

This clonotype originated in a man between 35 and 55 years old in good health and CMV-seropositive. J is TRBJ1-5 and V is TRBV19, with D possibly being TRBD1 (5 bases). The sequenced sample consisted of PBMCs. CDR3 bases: TGTGCCAGTACCAAGGGACTCCAACCGTCTCAGCCCCAGCATTTT. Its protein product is CASTKGLQPSQPQHF.